The sequence of this T cell receptor (beta chain) was determined in a study of CD4 T cells in relation to SARS-CoV-2 and coronaviruses (dated by TCRdb to the early 2020s). Background on the whole study: In the ViraFEST assay, PBMCs were grown with antigen for around ten days, and TCR beta CDR3s were then sequenced to identify antigen-specific clonal expansions. For other donors in the study, expansion assays were sequenced with a different, Illumina-based TCR-beta assay. Memory CD4+ T cell crossreactivity between SARS-CoV-2 and common cold coronavirus spike proteins was assessed at the TCR clonotype level in the study. An HIV-1 Nef peptide pool or a culture without peptide was used as the negative reference condition. Samples from three pre-COVID donors and the naive versus memory experiments were sequenced with the Adaptive Biotechnologies TCR-sequencing kit; other data were Illumina-based. Using patient-derived lymphoblastoid cell lines, the shared crossreactive spike epitopes were mapped to their HLA restriction.

Study-wide conclusions, independent of this receptor: Significantly weaker SARS-CoV-2-driven expansion was shown by crossreactive clones than by monoreactive clones, consistent with antigenic imprinting. Memory CD4+ clonotypes crossrecognizing SARS-CoV-2 and at least one common cold coronavirus spike were found in around 65% of donors. Because no donor provided both pre-pandemic and post-infection samples, tracing the source of pre-existing responses was limited. Small numbers of patients and of tested TCRs limited the study. Crossreactivity analysis was centred on spike protein, so crossreactivity against other viral proteins was not assessed.

CD4+ T cells from unexposed donors were collected before the COVID-19 pandemic (2011-2018). The EasySep CD4+ T cell isolation kit was used to isolate CD4+ T cells once the cultures had run for roughly 9 days. Unexposed donor CD4+ T cells were tested for reactivity to SARS-CoV-2 S and N and four common cold coronavirus spike pools, as cell number allowed. Each well held about 2 million PBMCs cultured in IMDM containing about 5.3% human AB serum and around 10 IU/ml IL-2. Half of the culture medium was replaced with fresh IL-2-containing medium on days 3 and 7. In general, every peptide culture condition was set up in three replicate wells. The leukapheresis product used for the unexposed donors was purchased from a commercial source. Ficoll-Paque PLUS gradient centrifugation was used to isolate PBMCs from either whole blood or leukapheresis product. PBMCs were either used fresh in the expansion assay or cryopreserved at -140 degrees C. The QIAamp Micro DNA Kit was used to extract genomic DNA from the CD4+ T cells.

As to this clone: Its antigen is unknown. Within one base of it there is no much larger clone, and no base qualities were kept.

According to the germline V gene, CDR1 reads KGHSH and CDR2 reads LQKENI. V sheds 1 base and J sheds 0 bases, leaving 9 bases between their ends. The CDR3 runs 15 residues from the cysteine to the phenylalanine. The retained sequence is limited to the CDR3, 45 bases, with the frame set at the first base. Receptor libraries were prepared by the immunoSEQ multiplex PCR assay. The published analysis was carried out like this. During preprocessing, nonproductive sequences were removed, along with CDR3s that did not begin with C, did not end with F or W, or were shorter than 7 amino acids. Antigen-specific clonotypes were called with the MANAFEST web app, based on expansion relative to reference and other culture wells. A clone counted as positive if significantly expanded in 2 of 3 replicate wells versus the reference culture at FDR below 0.05. For a clone to be considered positive, significant expansion relative to all other tandem wells and an odds ratio above 5 were also required. After three terminal residues were trimmed from each end, CDR3 homology was quantified as pairwise Levenshtein distance using the stringdist R package. As stored in TCRdb, this immuneACCESS dataset retains in-frame rearrangements with V and J assigned. A fraction of the clones does not appear; measured against another copy, unresolved V genes explain less than half of the discrepancy, and the remainder lacks a known reason. D and trimming were read from the DNA, whereas the V and J calls and clone size are those reported in that table. The sample table holds about 31,000 clones, of which roughly 70% were seen once. 9% to 15% of the sample is taken by the ten largest.

This clonotype originated in a human donor in good health. In this chain, TRBV18 is recombined with TRBJ1-1; the D region possibly corresponds to TRBD1 (5 bases align). Sequencing used CD4+ T cells from PBMCs, cultured in vitro. The bases read TGTGCCAGCTCACCACGAGGGGACTTGAACACTGAAGCTTTCTTT. Protein translation: CASSPRGDLNTEAFF. With the portions outside the CDR3 filled from the reference TRBV18 and TRBJ1-1 genes, the complete variable region becomes NAGVMQNPRHLVRRRGQEARLRCSPMKGHSHVYWYRQLPEEGLKFMVYLQKENIIDESGMPKERFSAEFPKEGPSILRIQQVVRGDSAAYFCASSPRGDLNTEAFFGQGTRLTVV.